This TCR beta chain was recorded in a study of technical replicates of blood from a few donors (dated by TCRdb to 2016 to 2017). Spanning cysteine to phenylalanine, the CDR3 consists of 15 amino acids. The only DNA kept is the CDR3, 45 bases in frame from the first base. The germline V gene yields MDHEN for CDR1 and SYDVKM for CDR2. V loses 4 bases, J loses 1 base, and the germline ends lie 12 bases apart. On this clone: What antigen it recognizes has not been identified. No base qualities exist here, and no much larger clone lies one base off it.

Library preparation was by the immunoSEQ multiplex PCR assay. The source is immuneACCESS, and TCRdb retained only in-frame sequences with V and J called. Part of the clones is not carried over; for the studies checked, unresolved V genes explain less than half of this, and the remainder is unexplained. For this sample the table gives some 70,000 clones, of which less than 98% were detected only once. Approximately 0.3% of the sample is in the top ten clones. The rearranged segments are TRBV28 and TRBJ2-3, and possibly TRBD1, on 5 matching bases. Sequences were obtained from T cells isolated from PBMCs. The receptor's source is a human donor in good health. The bases read TGTGCCAGCAGTTCTGGGGCTTCGGGCACAGATACGCAGTATTTT. Translated, it reads CASSSGASGTDTQYF.